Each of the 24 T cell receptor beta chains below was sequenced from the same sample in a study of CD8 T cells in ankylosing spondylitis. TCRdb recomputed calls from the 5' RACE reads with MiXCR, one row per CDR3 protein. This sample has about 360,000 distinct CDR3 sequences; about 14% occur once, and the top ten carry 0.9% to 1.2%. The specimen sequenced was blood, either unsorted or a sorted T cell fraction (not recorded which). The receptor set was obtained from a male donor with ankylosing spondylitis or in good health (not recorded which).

In DNA form, the CDR3 reads TGCGCCAGCAGCTGGGACATAGCGGGAGCCGGGTACAATGAGCAGTTCTTC. Translated, it gives CASSWDIAGAGYNEQFF. V usage is TRBV5-1 and J usage is TRBJ2-1; 9 nucleotides line up with TRBD2. After removal of 3 bases from V and 4 bases from J, the junction contained 11 bases not matched to a gene. There are 17 residues in the CDR3. Germline-derived CDR1 and CDR2 are SGHRS and YFSETQ.

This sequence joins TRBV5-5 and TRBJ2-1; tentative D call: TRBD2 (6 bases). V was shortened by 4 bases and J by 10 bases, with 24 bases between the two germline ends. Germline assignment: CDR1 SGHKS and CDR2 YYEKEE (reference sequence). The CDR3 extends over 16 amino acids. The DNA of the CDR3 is TGTGCCAGCAGCCCCCCCGAGGTAGCGGAGCTGGGGGAGCAGTTCTTC. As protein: CASSPPEVAELGEQFF.

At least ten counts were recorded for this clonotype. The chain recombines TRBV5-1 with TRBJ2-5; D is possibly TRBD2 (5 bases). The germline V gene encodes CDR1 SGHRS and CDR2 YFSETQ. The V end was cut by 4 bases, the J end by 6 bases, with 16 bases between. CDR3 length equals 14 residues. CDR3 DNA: TGCGCCAGCAGCGTTACCGGGAATGTTAAGACCCAGTACTTC. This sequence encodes CASSVTGNVKTQYF.

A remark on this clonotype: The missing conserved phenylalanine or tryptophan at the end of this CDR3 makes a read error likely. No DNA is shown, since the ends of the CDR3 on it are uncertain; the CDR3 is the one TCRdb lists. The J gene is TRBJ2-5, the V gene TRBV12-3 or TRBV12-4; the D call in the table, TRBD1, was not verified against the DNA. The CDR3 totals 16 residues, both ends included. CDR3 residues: CASGLSGGQGDWPRST.

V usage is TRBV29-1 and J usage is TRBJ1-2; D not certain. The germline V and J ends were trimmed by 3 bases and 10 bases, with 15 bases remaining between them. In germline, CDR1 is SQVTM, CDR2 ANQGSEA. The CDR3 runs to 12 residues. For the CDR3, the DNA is TGCAGCGTTGATATAGGGTTTAGTGACTACACCTTC. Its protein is CSVDIGFSDYTF.

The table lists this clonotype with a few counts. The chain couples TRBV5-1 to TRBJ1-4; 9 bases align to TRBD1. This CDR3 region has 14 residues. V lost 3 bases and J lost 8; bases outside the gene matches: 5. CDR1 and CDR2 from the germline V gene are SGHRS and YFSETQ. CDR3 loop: CASSWGQGGEKLFF. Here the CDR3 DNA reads TGCGCCAGCAGCTGGGGACAGGGAGGGGAAAAACTGTTTTTT.

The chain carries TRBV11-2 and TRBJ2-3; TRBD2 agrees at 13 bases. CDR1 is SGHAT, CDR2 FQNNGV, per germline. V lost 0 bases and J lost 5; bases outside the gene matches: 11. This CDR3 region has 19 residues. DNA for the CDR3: TGTGCCAGCAGCTTAGATCCCCGGACTAGCGGGGGTCGGGGAGATACGCAGTATTTT. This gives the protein CASSLDPRTSGGRGDTQYF.

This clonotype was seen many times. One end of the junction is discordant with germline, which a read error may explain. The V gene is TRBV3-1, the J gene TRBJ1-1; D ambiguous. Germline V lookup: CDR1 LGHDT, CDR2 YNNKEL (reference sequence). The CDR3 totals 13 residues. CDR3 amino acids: CASSQALNTEAFF. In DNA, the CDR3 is TGCGCCAGCAGCCAAGCCCTGAACACTGAAGCTTTCTTT.

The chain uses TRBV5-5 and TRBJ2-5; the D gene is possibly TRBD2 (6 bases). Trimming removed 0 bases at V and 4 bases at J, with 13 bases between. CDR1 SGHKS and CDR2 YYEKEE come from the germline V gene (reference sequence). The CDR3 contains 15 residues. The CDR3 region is CASSLVPGTAETQYF. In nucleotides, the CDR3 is TGTGCCAGCAGCTTGGTGCCAGGGACTGCAGAGACCCAGTACTTC.

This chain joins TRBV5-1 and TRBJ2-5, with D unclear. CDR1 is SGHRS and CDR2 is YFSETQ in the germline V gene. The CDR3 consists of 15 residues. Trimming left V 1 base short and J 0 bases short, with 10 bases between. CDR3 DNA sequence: TGCGCCAGCAGCTTGTCAGACCCGTACCAAGAGACCCAGTACTTC. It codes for CASSLSDPYQETQYF.

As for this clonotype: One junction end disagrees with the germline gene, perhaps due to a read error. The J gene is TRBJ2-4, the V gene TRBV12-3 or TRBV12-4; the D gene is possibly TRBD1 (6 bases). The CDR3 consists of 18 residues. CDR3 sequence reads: CACSFRQGPTLAKNIQYF. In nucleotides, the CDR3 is TGTGCCTGCAGTTTTAGGCAGGGGCCTACCTTGGCCAAAAACATTCAGTACTTC.

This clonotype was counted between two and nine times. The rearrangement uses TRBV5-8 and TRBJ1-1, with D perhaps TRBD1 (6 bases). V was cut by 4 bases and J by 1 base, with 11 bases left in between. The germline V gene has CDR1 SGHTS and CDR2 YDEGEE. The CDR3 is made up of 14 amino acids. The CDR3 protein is CASSRGQKNTEAFF. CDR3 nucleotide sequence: TGTGCCAGCAGCCGAGGACAGAAGAACACTGAAGCTTTCTTT.

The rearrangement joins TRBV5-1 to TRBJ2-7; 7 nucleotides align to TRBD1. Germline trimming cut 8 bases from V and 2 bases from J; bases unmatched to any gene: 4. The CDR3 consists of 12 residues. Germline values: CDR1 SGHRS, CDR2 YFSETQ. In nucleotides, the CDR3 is TGCGCCAGGGGGCAGGGGGCCTACGAGCAGTACTTC. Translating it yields CARGQGAYEQYF.

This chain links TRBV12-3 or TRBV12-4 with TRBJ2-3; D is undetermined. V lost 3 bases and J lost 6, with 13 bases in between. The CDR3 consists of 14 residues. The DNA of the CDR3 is TGTGCCAGCAGTTTTGGAATAGCTAGGGATACGCAGTATTTT. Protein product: CASSFGIARDTQYF.

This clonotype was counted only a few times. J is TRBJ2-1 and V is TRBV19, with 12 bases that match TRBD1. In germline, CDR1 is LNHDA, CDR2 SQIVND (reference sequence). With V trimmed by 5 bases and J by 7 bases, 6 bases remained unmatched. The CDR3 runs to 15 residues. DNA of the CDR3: TGTGCCAGTAGTTTCCGGGACAGGGGGCAAAATGAGCAGTTCTTC. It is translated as CASSFRDRGQNEQFF.

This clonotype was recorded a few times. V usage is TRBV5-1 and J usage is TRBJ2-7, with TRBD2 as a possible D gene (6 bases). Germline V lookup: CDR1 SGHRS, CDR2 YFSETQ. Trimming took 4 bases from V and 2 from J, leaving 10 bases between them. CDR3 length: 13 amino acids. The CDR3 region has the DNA TGCGCCAGCAGCCCTGGGGGGACCTACGAGCAGTACTTC. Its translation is CASSPGGTYEQYF.

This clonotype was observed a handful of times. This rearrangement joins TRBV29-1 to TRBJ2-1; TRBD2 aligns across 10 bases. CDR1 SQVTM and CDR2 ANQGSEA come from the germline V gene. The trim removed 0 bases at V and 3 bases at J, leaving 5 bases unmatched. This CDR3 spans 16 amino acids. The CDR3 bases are TGCAGCGTTGAAGAGTTTAGCGGGGGGTTCTACAATGAGCAGTTCTTC. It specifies CSVEEFSGGFYNEQFF.

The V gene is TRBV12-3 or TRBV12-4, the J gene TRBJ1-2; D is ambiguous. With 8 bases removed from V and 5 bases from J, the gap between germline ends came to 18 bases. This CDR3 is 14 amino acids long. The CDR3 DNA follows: TGTGCCAGCTCCCGGACCCGGGTGGTTTATGGCTACACCTTC. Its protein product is CASSRTRVVYGYTF.

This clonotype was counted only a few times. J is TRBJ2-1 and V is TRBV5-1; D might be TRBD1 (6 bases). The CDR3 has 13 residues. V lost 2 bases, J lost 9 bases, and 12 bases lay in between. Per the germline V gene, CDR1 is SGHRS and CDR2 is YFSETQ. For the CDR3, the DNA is TGCGCCAGCAGCTTAAACTTGGACAGTGAGCAGTTCTTC. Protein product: CASSLNLDSEQFF.

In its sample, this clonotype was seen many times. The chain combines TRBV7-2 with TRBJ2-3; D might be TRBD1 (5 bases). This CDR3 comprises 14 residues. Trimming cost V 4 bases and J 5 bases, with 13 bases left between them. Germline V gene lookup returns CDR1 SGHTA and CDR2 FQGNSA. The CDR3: CASSYGRVVDTQYF. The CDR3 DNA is TGTGCCAGCAGCTACGGCAGGGTCGTAGATACGCAGTATTTT.

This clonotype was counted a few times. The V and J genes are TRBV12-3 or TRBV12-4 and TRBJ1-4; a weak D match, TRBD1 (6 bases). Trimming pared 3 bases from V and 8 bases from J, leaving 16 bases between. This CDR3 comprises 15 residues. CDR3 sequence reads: CASSFWGGGGEKLFF. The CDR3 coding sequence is TGTGCCAGCAGTTTTTGGGGGGGCGGGGGCGAAAAACTGTTTTTT.

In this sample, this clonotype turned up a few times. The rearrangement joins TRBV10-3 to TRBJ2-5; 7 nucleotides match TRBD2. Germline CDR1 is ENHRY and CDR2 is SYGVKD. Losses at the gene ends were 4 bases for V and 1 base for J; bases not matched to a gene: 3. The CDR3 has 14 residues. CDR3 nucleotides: TGTGCCATCAGTGGGGAGGGTATCCAAGAGACCCAGTACTTC. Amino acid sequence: CAISGEGIQETQYF.

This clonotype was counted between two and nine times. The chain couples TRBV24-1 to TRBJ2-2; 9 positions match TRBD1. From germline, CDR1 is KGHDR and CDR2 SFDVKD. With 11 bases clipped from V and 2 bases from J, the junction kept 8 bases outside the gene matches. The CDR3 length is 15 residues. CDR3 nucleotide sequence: TGTGCCATCCTCCGGGACAGGGTAAACACCGGGGAGCTGTTTTTT. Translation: CAILRDRVNTGELFF.

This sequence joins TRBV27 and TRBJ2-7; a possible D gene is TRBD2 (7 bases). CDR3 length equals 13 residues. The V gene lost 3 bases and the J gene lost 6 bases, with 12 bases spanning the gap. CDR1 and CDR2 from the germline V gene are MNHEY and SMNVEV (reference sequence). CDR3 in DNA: TGTGCCAGCAGTTTTCTGGGGGGGGCCGAGCAGTACTTC. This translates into CASSFLGGAEQYF.